This T cell receptor beta chain was recorded in a study of cytomegalovirus exposure and HLA in healthy donors (dated by TCRdb to about 2017). Background on the whole study: An earlier analysis of 587 of the donors reported 250 to 300 Gb of sequence data and 117 million unique TCR beta sequences obtained from around 180 million T cells. HLA typing included class I and class II loci at four-digit resolution. The aim of the study was to test whether cataloging public T cell receptors could identify signatures of past pathogen exposure. Of the roughly 400 genotyped donors, 65% to 90% were placed in the genetic ancestry cluster associated with self-reported Caucasian donors. The study profiled the T cell repertoires of hundreds of subjects by immunosequencing and related them to cytomegalovirus serostatus. All discovery cohort repertoires had been generated using a single sequencing platform. In a later analysis, previously published TCR beta repertoires from 666 donors were re-analyzed and high-resolution HLA genotyping was added so that TCR occurrence patterns could be studied. The later analysis used no new phenotypic data to find candidate immune exposures, relying instead on TCR beta sequences and their occurrence across donors. Among 398 genotyped donors of the cohort, an average of roughly 240,000 unique TCR beta nucleotide sequences were sequenced per donor, around 18% of them non-productive. To decide whether each TCR beta V gene segment behaved as functional or pseudogenic, an earlier analysis of fewer than 750 of the donors relied on high-throughput TCR beta sequencing. Donor age, sex, ethnicity and CMV serostatus were compiled alongside the repertoire data. To predict cytomegalovirus infection status, the study brought together high-throughput TCR immunosequencing, statistical association of individual TCRs with disease status, and machine learning. Genome-wide SNP genotypes for about 65% of the 666 donors were used in a later genetic analysis, which treated that subset as a discovery cohort. Typing coverage varied by locus: roughly 620-640 donors for A, B, C, DRB1 and DQB1; under 550 for DQA1; over 600 for DPA1; about 450 for DPB1. A few DR-DQ haplotypes were treated as single units for association and clustering because of strong linkage in the cohort. Besides the first cohort of more than 650 subjects, a separate validation cohort made up of some 110 different subjects was used. Approximately 300 gigabases of sequencing data and approximately 80 million unique TCR sequences were included in an early release covering around 650 HLA-typed donors.

V was cut back by 4 bases and J by 9 bases, leaving a gap of 10 bases between them. From the cysteine through the phenylalanine, the CDR3 covers 12 amino acids. Left in the record is the CDR3 DNA by itself, 36 bases read in frame from the first base. CDR1 and CDR2, per the germline V gene (reference sequence), are LNHDA and SQIVND. The library came from the immunoSEQ multiplex PCR assay. For the multiplex PCR, a mixture combining 60 forward primers for TCR Vbeta segments and 13 reverse primers for TCR Jbeta segments was used. Amplification of the CDR3 region of rearranged TCR beta genes was performed with a multiplex PCR assay on genomic DNA. The amplified TCR beta libraries were sequenced on the Illumina HiSeq System as 87-base-pair reads. The study's own analysis went as follows. A later analysis tallied tens of millions of unique TCR beta chains across the 700 or so repertoires, and around 10 million of those chains were shared by two or more donors. A nearest-neighbor algorithm error-corrected the raw reads and collapsed the reads into unique sequences, merging closely related sequences to remove PCR and sequencing errors. CDR3 sequences were aligned to IMGT reference sequences to assign V, D and J gene segments. For a sequence to be retained, a match of at least six nucleotides was required to both a V gene segment and a J gene segment. Rearrangements were called productive when the CDR3 lacked stop codons and stayed in frame with V and J; all others were non-productive. CDR3 was defined by IMGT convention, running from the second conserved V-encoded cysteine to the conserved J-encoded phenylalanine. The earlier analysis of roughly 590 of the donors excluded any sequence lacking an unambiguous match to a single V gene segment. In an earlier analysis of some 590 of the donors, V segments were called functional above 56.7% productive rearrangements and were called segregating when the between-donor standard deviation exceeded 5%. To diagnose cytomegalovirus status from the catalog of TCR beta chain sequences, a statistical classification framework was built. A later analysis assigned V and J genes by comparing TCR nucleotide sequences with IMGT/GENE-DB human TR gene sequences. In a later analysis, CDR3 sequences and most-parsimonious VDJ recombination scenarios were assigned using the TCRdist pipeline. A later analysis defined each TCR beta chain by its CDR3 amino acid sequence plus V-gene family, and excluded reads lacking a unique V-gene family. To address suspected cross-contamination and a sequencing artifact, a later analysis removed 450 to 700 highly shared, low-generation-probability nucleotide sequences. In a later analysis, a clonal expansion index for each public chain was calculated from normalized within-repertoire ranks of inferred template counts. A later analysis computed generation probabilities with a VDJ recombination model fitted to out-of-frame rearrangements, and checked the results against IGoR. In a later analysis, hypergeometric tests were used to score TCR-TCR, TCR-HLA and TCR-CMV co-occurrence, with a repertoire-size bias correction applied to TCR pairs. To estimate false discovery rates, a later analysis permuted the HLA or CMV assignments 20 times. In a later analysis, co-occurring TCRs were grouped using DBSCAN, and TCRdist sequence similarity was added for clustering within HLA-allele-positive subsets. Co-occurrence clustering excluded repertoires with fewer than 30,000 or more than 120,000 public chains, plus five with anomalous nucleotide sharing. TCRdb re-hosts the immuneACCESS table, in-frame sequences only. Its copies lack some clones; in the studies checked, an unresolved V gene accounts for under half of them, and the cause for the rest is not known. V, J and clone size reflect that table, while D and trimming were determined from the DNA. This sample gives more than 100,000 clones in total; about 74% of them show up just once. Over 0.9% of the sample is taken by the ten largest.

Of note for this clone: This clone's antigen is unknown. Base qualities are missing; no much larger clone stands one base away.

In total, roughly 670 healthy bone marrow donors made up the cohort. At the time of sampling, all cohort members were nominally healthy, though unrecorded immune exposures were likely present. The donor was CMV seronegative and belonged to the group of 350 to 400 seronegative cohort members. Every donor gave a peripheral blood sample, and the peripheral blood mononuclear cells from that sample were used for TCR beta sequencing. Genomic DNA extraction from the blood cell samples was performed with the Qiagen DNeasy Blood Extraction Kit. Results the study describes overall, beyond this receptor: Compared with the 666-donor mean, donors in an Asian-associated ancestry cluster had fewer N-insertions in productive TCRs, according to a later genetic analysis. A cluster of highly shared sequence variants was judged likely to be a technical artifact of the sequencing pipeline. An earlier analysis of around 500 of the donors showed that most TCR beta V segments appeared in productive rearrangements either about 87% or about 30% of the time, which broadly matched IMGT annotations. A further reported finding was that TCR beta sequences accurately predicted the HLA-A and HLA-B alleles for most subjects in the first cohort. In a later analysis, TCR association rates were found to vary across HLA loci, with the most associated TCRs seen for DRB1 alleles and the fewest for HLA-C alleles. In vitro tests confirmed that a few of the cytomegalovirus-associated TCR beta chains recognize cytomegalovirus antigens. Roughly uniform sequencing depth across donors was assumed in presence/absence analyses, although this assumption may not hold. Most TCR sequences were seen in very few donors, while some public TCRs were found in many individuals. The 87-base-pair reads could not distinguish some IMGT-functional V segments, including TRBV6-2 and TRBV6-3, so those segments were excluded. In both the original and validation cohorts, the classifier was reported to diagnose cytomegalovirus status with high specificity and sensitivity. CMV serostatus was the only immune exposure information available for the cohort. In a later analysis, several top co-occurrence clusters were reported to appear linked to parvovirus B19, influenza, CMV and Epstein-Barr virus. The authors suggested that the approach could potentially be extended to other disease states and immunological phenotypes. When HLA alleles, especially DR and DQ, strongly co-occurred, TCR associations were difficult to assign to individual alleles. Linkage disequilibrium might explain the correlated functional status among segregating V segments, but an unknown experimental factor could not be ruled out. Because counts were too low, seventeen rarely observed V segments, including chromosome 9 orphons, were left out of the earlier analysis of a few hundred of the donors. A later analysis found that most CMV-associated TCR beta chains appeared HLA-restricted, with HLA associations seemingly driven largely by CMV exposure. A later analysis found that HLA-associated TCR beta chains were more clonally expanded and had lower generation probabilities than equally common non-associated chains. An association between a missense DCLRE1C variant and V-gene and J-gene trimming of TCR beta chains was found in a later genetic analysis and replicated in an independent cohort. At a false discovery rate of 0.05, a later analysis linked around 15,000 TCR beta sequences to specific HLA alleles. The study gave a list of under 200 TCR beta chains associated with cytomegalovirus. HLA typing was unavailable for some donors at each locus, so association tests used only the typed subset. Only TCR beta chains were sequenced in this cohort, and the absence of alpha or paired-chain data limited detectable features.

Sequencing was carried out using PBMCs. The chain employs TRBV19 and TRBJ1-5, with an unclear D gene assignment. The TCR was taken from a woman in her fifties or sixties in good health and CMV-seronegative. The DNA sequence is TGTGCCAGTAGTACCAGGTTGCGGCCCCAGCATTTT. It is translated as CASSTRLRPQHF.